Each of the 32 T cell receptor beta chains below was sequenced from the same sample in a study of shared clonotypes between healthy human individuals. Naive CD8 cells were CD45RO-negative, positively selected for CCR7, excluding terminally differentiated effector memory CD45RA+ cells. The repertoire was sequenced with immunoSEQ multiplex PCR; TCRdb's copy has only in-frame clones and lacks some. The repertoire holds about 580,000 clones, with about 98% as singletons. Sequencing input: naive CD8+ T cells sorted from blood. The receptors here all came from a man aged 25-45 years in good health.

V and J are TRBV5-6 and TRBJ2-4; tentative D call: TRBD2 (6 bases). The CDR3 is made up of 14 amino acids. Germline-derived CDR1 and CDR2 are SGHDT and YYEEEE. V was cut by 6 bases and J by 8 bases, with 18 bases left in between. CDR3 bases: TGTGCCAGCAATAACACGGCCCCGGGGGACATTCAGTACTTC. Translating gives CASNNTAPGDIQYF.

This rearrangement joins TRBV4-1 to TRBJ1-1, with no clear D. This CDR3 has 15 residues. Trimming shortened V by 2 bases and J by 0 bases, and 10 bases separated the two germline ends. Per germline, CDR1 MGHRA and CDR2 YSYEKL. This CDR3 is CASSQFAGLNTEAFF. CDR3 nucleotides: TGCGCCAGCAGCCAATTCGCAGGTTTGAACACTGAAGCTTTCTTT.

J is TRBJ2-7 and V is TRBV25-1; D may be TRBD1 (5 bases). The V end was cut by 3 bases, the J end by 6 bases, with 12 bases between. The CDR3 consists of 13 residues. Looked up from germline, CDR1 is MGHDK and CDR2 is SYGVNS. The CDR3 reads CASSDQGLGEQYF. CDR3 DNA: TGTGCCAGCAGTGATCAGGGTTTAGGCGAGCAGTACTTC.

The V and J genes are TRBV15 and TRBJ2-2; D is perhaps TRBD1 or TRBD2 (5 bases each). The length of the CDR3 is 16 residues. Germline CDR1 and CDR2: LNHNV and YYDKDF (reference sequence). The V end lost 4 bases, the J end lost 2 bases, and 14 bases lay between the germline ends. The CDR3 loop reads CATSTRRGANTGELFF. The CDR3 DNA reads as TGTGCCACCAGCACCCGCCGAGGGGCTAACACCGGGGAGCTGTTTTTT.

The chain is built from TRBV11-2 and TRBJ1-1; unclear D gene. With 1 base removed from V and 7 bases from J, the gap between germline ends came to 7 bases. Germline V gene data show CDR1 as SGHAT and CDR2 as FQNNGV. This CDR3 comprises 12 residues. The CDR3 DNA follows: TGTGCCAGCAGCTTAGGACATCTTGAAGCTTTCTTT. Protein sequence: CASSLGHLEAFF. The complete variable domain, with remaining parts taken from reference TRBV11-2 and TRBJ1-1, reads EAGVAQSPRYKIIEKRQSVAFWCNPISGHATLYWYQQILGQGPKLLIQFQNNGVVDDSQLPKDRFSAERLKGVDSTLKIQPAKLEDSAVYLCASSLGHLEAFFGQGTRLTVV.

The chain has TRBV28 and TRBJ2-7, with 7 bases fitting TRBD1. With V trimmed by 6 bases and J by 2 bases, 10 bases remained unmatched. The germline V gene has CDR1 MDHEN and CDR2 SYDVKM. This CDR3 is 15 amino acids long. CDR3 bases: TGTGCCAGCAGACCAACAGGGGAACGGGCCTACGAGCAGTACTTC. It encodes CASRPTGERAYEQYF.

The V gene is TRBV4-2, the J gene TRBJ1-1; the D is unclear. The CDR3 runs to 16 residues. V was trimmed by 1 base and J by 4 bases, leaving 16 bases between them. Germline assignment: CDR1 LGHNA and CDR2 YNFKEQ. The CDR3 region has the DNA TGTGCCAGCAGCCAAGGGGAGGCGGCTGCGTTCACTGAAGCTTTCTTT. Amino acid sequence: CASSQGEAAAFTEAFF.

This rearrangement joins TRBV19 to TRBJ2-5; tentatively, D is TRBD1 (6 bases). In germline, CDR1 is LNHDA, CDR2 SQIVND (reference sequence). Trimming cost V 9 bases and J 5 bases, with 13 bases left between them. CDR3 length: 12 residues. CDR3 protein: CARQGVSETQYF. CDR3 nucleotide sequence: TGTGCCAGACAGGGAGTAAGTGAGACCCAGTACTTC.

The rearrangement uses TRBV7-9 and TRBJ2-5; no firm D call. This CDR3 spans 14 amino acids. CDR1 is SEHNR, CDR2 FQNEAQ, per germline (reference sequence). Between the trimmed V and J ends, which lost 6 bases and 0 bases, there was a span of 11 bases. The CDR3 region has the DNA TGTGCCAGCAGTTATGACGGTTACCAAGAGACCCAGTACTTC. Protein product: CASSYDGYQETQYF. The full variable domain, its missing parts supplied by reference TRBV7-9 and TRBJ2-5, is DTGVSQNPRHKITKRGQNVTFRCDPISEHNRLYWYRQTLGQGPEFLTYFQNEAQLEKSRLLSDRFSAERPKGSFSTLEIQRTEQGDSAMYLCASSYDGYQETQYFGPGTRLLVL.

Here the CDR3 reads CASSPEAWVGPYNEQFF. The CDR3 bases are TGTGCCAGCAGCCCTGAGGCCTGGGTGGGTCCCTACAATGAGCAGTTCTTC. The rearrangement links TRBV11-2 to TRBJ2-1, with D unclear. V dropped 5 bases and J dropped 2 bases, with 19 bases sitting between them. CDR3 length: 17 amino acids. The germline V gene has CDR1 SGHAT and CDR2 FQNNGV.

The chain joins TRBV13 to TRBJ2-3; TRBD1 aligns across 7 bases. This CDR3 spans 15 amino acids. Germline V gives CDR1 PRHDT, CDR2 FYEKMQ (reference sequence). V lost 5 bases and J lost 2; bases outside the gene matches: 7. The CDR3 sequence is CASSLRQGPTDTQYF. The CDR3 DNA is TGTGCCAGCAGCCTTAGACAGGGACCCACAGATACGCAGTATTTT.

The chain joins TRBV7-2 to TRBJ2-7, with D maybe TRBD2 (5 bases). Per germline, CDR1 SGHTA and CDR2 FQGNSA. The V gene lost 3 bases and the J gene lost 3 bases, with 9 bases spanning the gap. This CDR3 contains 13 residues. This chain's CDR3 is CASSFSVRYEQYF. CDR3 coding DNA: TGTGCCAGCAGCTTTAGCGTCCGCTACGAGCAGTACTTC.

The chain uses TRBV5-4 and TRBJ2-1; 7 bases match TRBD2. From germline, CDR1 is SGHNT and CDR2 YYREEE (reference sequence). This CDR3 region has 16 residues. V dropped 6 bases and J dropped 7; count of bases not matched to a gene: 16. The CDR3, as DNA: TGTGCCAGCAACTATCTGGGCCCAGCGGGGTTTAATGAGCAGTTCTTC. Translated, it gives CASNYLGPAGFNEQFF.

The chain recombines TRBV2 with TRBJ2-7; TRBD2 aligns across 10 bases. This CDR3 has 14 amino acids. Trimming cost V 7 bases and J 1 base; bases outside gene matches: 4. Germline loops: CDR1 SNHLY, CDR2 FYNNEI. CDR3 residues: CASTRAGGSYEQYF. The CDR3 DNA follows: TGTGCCAGCACTAGAGCGGGAGGGTCCTACGAGCAGTACTTC.

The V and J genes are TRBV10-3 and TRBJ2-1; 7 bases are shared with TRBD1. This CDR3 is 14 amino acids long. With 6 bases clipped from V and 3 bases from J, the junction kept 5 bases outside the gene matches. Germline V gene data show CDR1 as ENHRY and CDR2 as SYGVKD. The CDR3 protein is CAIRPGTDYNEQFF. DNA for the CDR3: TGTGCCATCAGGCCAGGGACAGACTACAATGAGCAGTTCTTC.

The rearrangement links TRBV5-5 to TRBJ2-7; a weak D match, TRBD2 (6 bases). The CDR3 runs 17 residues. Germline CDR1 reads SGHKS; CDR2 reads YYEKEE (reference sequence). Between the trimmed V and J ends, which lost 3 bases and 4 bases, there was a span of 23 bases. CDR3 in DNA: TGTGCCAGCAGCTCTGGTGAATTGGGACTCGTTCGTTACGAGCAGTACTTC. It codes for CASSSGELGLVRYEQYF.

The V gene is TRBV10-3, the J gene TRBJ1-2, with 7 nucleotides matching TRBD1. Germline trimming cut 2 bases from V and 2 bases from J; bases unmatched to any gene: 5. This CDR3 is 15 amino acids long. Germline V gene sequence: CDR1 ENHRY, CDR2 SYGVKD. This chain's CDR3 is CAISEETGLNYGYTF. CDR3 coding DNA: TGTGCCATCAGTGAGGAGACAGGGTTAAACTATGGCTACACCTTC.

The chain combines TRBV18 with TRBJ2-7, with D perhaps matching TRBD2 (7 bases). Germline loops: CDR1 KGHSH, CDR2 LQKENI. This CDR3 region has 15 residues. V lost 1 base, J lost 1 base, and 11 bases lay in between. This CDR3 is CASSPRGGLSYEQYF. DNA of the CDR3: TGTGCCAGCTCACCACGGGGGGGCCTATCCTACGAGCAGTACTTC. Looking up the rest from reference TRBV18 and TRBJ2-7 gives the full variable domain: NAGVMQNPRHLVRRRGQEARLRCSPMKGHSHVYWYRQLPEEGLKFMVYLQKENIIDESGMPKERFSAEFPKEGPSILRIQQVVRGDSAAYFCASSPRGGLSYEQYFGPGTRLTVT.

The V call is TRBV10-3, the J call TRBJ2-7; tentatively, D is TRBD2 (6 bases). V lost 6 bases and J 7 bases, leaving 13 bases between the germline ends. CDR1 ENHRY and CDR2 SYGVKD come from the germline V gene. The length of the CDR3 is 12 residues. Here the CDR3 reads CAISGSRSEQYF. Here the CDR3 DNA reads TGTGCCATCAGCGGGAGTCGGTCTGAGCAGTACTTC.

The CDR3 protein is CASSPGLAGANVLTF. The CDR3 DNA reads TGTGCCAGCAGCCCCGGACTGGCTGGGGCCAACGTCCTGACTTTC. The chain combines TRBV5-6 with TRBJ2-6; perhaps TRBD2 as D (5 bases). V was cut by 4 bases and J by 2 bases, with 10 bases left in between. Germline V lookup: CDR1 SGHDT, CDR2 YYEEEE. This CDR3 has 15 residues.

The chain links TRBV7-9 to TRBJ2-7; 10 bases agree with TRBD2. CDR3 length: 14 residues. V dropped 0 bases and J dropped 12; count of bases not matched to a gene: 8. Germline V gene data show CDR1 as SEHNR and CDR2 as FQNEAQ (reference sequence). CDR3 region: CASSLASGRDQPYF. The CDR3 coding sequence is TGTGCCAGCAGCTTAGCCAGCGGGAGGGACCAGCCGTACTTC.

DNA of the CDR3: TGTGCCAGCAGCTTAAGTGGCGGGAGTTACGGTGAGCAGTTCTTC. This encodes CASSLSGGSYGEQFF. The rearrangement links TRBV7-3 to TRBJ2-1, with 7 bases fitting TRBD2. The length of the CDR3 is 15 residues. The junction had 9 bases not matched to a gene; V was cut back by 1 base and J by 9 bases. Germline CDR1 SGHTA, CDR2 FQGTGA.

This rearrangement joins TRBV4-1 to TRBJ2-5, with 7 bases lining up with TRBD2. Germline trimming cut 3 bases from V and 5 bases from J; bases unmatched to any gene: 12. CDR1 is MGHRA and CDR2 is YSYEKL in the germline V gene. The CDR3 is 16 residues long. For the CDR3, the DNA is TGCGCCAGCAGCCAGGCTCTCGGACTAGAAGGCGAGACCCAGTACTTC. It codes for CASSQALGLEGETQYF.

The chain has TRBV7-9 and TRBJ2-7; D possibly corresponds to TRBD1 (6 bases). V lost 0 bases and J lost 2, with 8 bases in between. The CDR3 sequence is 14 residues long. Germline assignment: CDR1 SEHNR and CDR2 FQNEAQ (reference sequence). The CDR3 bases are TGTGCCAGCAGCTTAGCGACAGGCGCCTACGAGCAGTACTTC. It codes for CASSLATGAYEQYF. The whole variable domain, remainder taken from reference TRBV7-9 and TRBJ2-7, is DTGVSQNPRHKITKRGQNVTFRCDPISEHNRLYWYRQTLGQGPEFLTYFQNEAQLEKSRLLSDRFSAERPKGSFSTLEIQRTEQGDSAMYLCASSLATGAYEQYFGPGTRLTVT.

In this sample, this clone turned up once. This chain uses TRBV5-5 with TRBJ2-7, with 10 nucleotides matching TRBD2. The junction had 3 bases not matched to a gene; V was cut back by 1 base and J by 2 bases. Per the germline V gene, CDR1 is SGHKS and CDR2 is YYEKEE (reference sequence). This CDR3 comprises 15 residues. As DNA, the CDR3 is TGTGCCAGCAGCTTGCGTACTAGCGGGACCTACGAGCAGTACTTC. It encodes CASSLRTSGTYEQYF.

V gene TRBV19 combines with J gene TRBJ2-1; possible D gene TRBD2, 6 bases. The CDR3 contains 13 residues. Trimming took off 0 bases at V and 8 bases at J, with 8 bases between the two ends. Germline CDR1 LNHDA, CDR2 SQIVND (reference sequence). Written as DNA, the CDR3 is TGTGCCAGTAGTATAGAGCCTAGCGATGAGCAGTTCTTC. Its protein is CASSIEPSDEQFF.

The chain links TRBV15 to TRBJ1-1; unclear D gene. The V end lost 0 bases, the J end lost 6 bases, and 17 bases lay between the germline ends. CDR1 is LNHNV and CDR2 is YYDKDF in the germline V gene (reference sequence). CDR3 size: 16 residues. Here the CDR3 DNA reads TGTGCCACCAGCAGAGATCGCGCCACGGTGTTCCCTGAAGCTTTCTTT. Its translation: CATSRDRATVFPEAFF.

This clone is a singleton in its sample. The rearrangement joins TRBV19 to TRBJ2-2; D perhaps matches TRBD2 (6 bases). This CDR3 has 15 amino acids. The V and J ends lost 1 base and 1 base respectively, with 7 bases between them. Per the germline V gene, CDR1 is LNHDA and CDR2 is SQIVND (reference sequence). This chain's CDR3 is CASSIAGVNTGELFF. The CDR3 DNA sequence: TGTGCCAGTAGTATAGCGGGGGTGAACACCGGGGAGCTGTTTTTT.

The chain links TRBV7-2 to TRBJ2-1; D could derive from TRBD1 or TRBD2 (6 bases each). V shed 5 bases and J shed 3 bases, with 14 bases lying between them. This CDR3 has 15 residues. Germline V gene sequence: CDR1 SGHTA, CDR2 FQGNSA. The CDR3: CASSARGTFYNEQFF. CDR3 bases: TGTGCCAGCAGCGCGCGCGGGACATTCTACAATGAGCAGTTCTTC.

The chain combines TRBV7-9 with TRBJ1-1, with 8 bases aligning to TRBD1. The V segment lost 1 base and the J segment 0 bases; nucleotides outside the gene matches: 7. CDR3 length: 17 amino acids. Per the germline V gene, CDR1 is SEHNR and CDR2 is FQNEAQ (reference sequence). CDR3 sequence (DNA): TGTGCCAGCAGCTTAGTGGGGCAGGGGGCCTTGAACACTGAAGCTTTCTTT. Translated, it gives CASSLVGQGALNTEAFF.

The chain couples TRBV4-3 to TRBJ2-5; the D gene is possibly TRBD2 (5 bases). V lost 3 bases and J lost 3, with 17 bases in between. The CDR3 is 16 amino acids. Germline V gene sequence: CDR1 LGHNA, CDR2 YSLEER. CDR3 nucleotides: TGCGCCAGCAGCCAGTCTCTGGCTAGCCTAGAAGAGACCCAGTACTTC. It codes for CASSQSLASLEETQYF.

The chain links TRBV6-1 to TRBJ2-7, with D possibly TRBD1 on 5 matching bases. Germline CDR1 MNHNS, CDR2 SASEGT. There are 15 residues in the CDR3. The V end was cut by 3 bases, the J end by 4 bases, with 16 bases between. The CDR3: CASSEQDIPAYEQYF. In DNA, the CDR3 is TGTGCCAGCAGTGAGCAGGACATCCCGGCTTACGAGCAGTACTTC.